These 15 T cell receptor beta chains were all obtained from the same sample, sequenced in a study of cytomegalovirus exposure and HLA in healthy donors. With 60 Vbeta and 13 Jbeta primers, the PCR was carried out. Profiling relied on immunoSEQ multiplex PCR, and the TCRdb table lists in-frame clones only, not all of them. This repertoire includes roughly 40,000 clones. Sequencing was carried out using PBMCs. All receptors come from a man aged 25 to 40 in good health and CMV-seronegative.

This chain connects TRBV30 to TRBJ2-1; TRBD2 is a possible D gene (6 bases). The CDR3 length is 15 residues. Trimming cost V 1 base and J 1 base, with 11 bases left between them. Germline CDR1 is GTSNPN and CDR2 is SVGIG (reference sequence). CDR3 nucleotides: TGTGCCTGGAGTGGTGCGGGACGATCCTACAATGAGCAGTTCTTC. This sequence encodes CAWSGAGRSYNEQFF.

V and J are TRBV30 and TRBJ2-7, with TRBD2 identical over 15 bases. Germline loops: CDR1 GTSNPN, CDR2 SVGIG (reference sequence). This CDR3 is built from 14 residues. Germline trimming cut 4 bases from V and 7 bases from J; bases unmatched to any gene: 5. The CDR3 loop is CAWTGLAGGGEQYF. In nucleotides, the CDR3 is TGTGCCTGGACCGGACTAGCGGGAGGGGGGGAGCAGTACTTC.

The gene calls are TRBV2 and TRBJ1-2; 7 bases agree with TRBD1. The V gene's germline CDR1 is SNHLY and CDR2 FYNNEI. With V trimmed by 4 bases and J by 5 bases, 10 bases remained unmatched. The CDR3 is made up of 15 amino acids. The CDR3 nucleotides are TGTGCCAGCAGTGGATCGACAGGGTCTTTGTATGGCTACACCTTC. Translating gives CASSGSTGSLYGYTF.

This chain connects TRBV13 to TRBJ2-1; 7 positions match TRBD1. Trimming cost V 3 bases and J 6 bases; bases outside gene matches: 2. Germline V gene data show CDR1 as PRHDT and CDR2 as FYEKMQ (reference sequence). The CDR3 is made up of 13 amino acids. Here the CDR3 DNA reads TGTGCCAGCAGCTTCCGGGACAGCAATGAGCAGTTCTTC. Amino acid sequence: CASSFRDSNEQFF.

The chain employs TRBV9 and TRBJ2-7; D gene unclear. This CDR3 is built from 15 residues. Per germline, CDR1 SGDLS and CDR2 YYNGEE. Trimming cost V 0 bases and J 5 bases, with 15 bases left between them. The CDR3 nucleotides are TGTGCCAGCAGCGTAGGTCCCCTGGCCCACGACGAGCAGTACTTC. Translating it yields CASSVGPLAHDEQYF.

The chain carries TRBV6-5 and TRBJ1-1, with D tentatively TRBD1 (6 bases). Germline V CDR1 and CDR2: MNHEY, SVGAGI. V lost 6 bases to trimming and J lost 8 bases, with 13 bases between them. The CDR3 runs 12 residues. CDR3 protein: CASSATGAEAFF. In DNA, the CDR3 is TGTGCCAGCAGCGCGACAGGAGCAGAAGCTTTCTTT.

The chain links TRBV18 to TRBJ2-7, with 7 bases matching TRBD1. V lost 0 bases, J lost 4 bases, and 6 bases stayed unmatched. CDR1 is KGHSH, CDR2 LQKENI, per germline. The CDR3 totals 15 residues. The CDR3 protein is CASSPPDRRPYEQYF. CDR3 DNA sequence: TGTGCCAGCTCACCACCGGACAGGCGCCCTTACGAGCAGTACTTC.

The CDR3: CASRRPETNYGYTF. CDR3 sequence (DNA): TGTGCCAGCAGAAGACCGGAGACCAACTATGGCTACACCTTC. The chain links TRBV6-5 to TRBJ1-2, with D uncertain. Germline CDR1 MNHEY, CDR2 SVGAGI. This CDR3 is built from 14 residues. V lost 6 bases to trimming and J lost 2 bases, with 13 bases between them.

This chain links TRBV19 with TRBJ1-1; D unclear. The CDR3 length is 13 residues. The V and J ends lost 4 bases and 9 bases respectively, with 15 bases between them. Germline V gene lookup returns CDR1 LNHDA and CDR2 SQIVND (reference sequence). CDR3 amino acids: CASSKVEMSQAFF. The CDR3 DNA reads TGTGCCAGTAGTAAAGTCGAGATGTCGCAAGCTTTCTTT.

In regard to this clone: At one end the junction does not follow the germline gene, possibly because of a read error. This chain links TRBV4-1 with TRBJ2-1, with D maybe TRBD2 (6 bases). The CDR3 is 15 residues long. Germline CDR1 reads MGHRA; CDR2 reads YSYEKL. The CDR3 region has the DNA TGCGCCAGCAGCCCCGGGGGAAACTCCGACAATGAGCAGTTCTTC. This translates into CASSPGGNSDNEQFF.

This rearrangement joins TRBV5-1 to TRBJ2-2; D might be TRBD2 (5 bases). Germline CDR1 SGHRS, CDR2 YFSETQ. This CDR3 has 16 amino acids. V was pared by 3 bases and J by 0 bases, with 12 bases between. The CDR3 DNA reads as TGCGCCAGCAGCTCGGATGGGCGGGCGAACACCGGGGAGCTGTTTTTT. Translation: CASSSDGRANTGELFF.

The rearrangement uses TRBV18 and TRBJ1-1; D may be TRBD1 (5 bases). V was trimmed by 0 bases and J by 0 bases, leaving 11 bases between them. The CDR3 extends over 16 amino acids. From germline, CDR1 is KGHSH and CDR2 LQKENI. CDR3 sequence: CASSPPKGELNTEAFF. CDR3 DNA sequence: TGTGCCAGCTCACCACCGAAAGGGGAACTGAACACTGAAGCTTTCTTT.

The chain is built from TRBV7-2 and TRBJ1-3; the D is unclear. CDR3 length: 13 residues. Trimming stripped 8 bases from V and 2 bases from J, with 10 bases between. The V gene's germline CDR1 is SGHTA and CDR2 FQGNSA. The CDR3 DNA is TGTGCCAGCGGGCTAACAACTGGAAACACCATATATTTT. Protein: CASGLTTGNTIYF.

The rearrangement uses TRBV6-6 and TRBJ1-5, with 11 bases fitting TRBD1. This CDR3 region has 15 residues. V lost 5 bases and J lost 7; bases outside the gene matches: 7. In germline, CDR1 is MNHNY, CDR2 SVGAGI (reference sequence). The CDR3 nucleotides read TGTGCCAGCAGTCCCGGGACAGGGGGACTCCAGCCCCAGCATTTT. Protein: CASSPGTGGLQPQHF.

The rearrangement links TRBV23-1 to TRBJ2-7; 9 bases map to TRBD2. TRBV23-1 qualifies as an ORF whose function is uncertain. This CDR3 is 14 amino acids long. V lost 7 bases to trimming and J lost 3 bases; unmatched junction nucleotides: 7. CDR3 sequence (DNA): TGCGCCAGCACCCGACTAGCGGTTGGCTACGAGCAGTACTTC. Protein sequence: CASTRLAVGYEQYF.